The 2 T cell receptor beta chains below were found in one sample sequenced in a study of blood T cell repertoires in COVID-19. TCRdb keeps only in-frame clones here, not all; method: immunoSEQ multiplex PCR. This sample carries 350,000 or so clones, around four fifths of them seen once, and the ten largest clones take 2.5% to 3%. Sequencing used peripheral blood. The source is a man in his thirties or forties with active or convalescent COVID-19.

The chain recombines TRBV4-1 with TRBJ1-5; the D is unclear. CDR3 length equals 13 residues. Germline CDR1 reads MGHRA; CDR2 reads YSYEKL. V was clipped by 4 bases and J by 7 bases, with 11 bases between them. Written as DNA, the CDR3 is TGCGCCAGCAGCCCCCAGTTGGGCCAGCCCCAGCATTTT. It codes for CASSPQLGQPQHF.

The chain combines TRBV6-6 with TRBJ1-2; 7 nucleotides line up with TRBD1. The germline gives CDR1 MNHNY, CDR2 SVGAGI (reference sequence). The CDR3 consists of 13 residues. The junction had 5 bases not matched to a gene; V was cut back by 6 bases and J by 4 bases. The CDR3 sequence: CASRQGLAYGYTF. CDR3 nucleotides: TGTGCCAGCAGACAGGGGTTGGCCTATGGCTACACCTTC.